The present TCR beta chain was sequenced within a study of shared clonotypes between healthy human individuals (dated by TCRdb to the early 2020s). Context from the whole study: The cohort included a few men and two women between 18 and 49 years of age. For each donor, CD4 naive and CD4 memory were each run on three plates, CD8 naive on two plates, and CD8 memory on one plate. To estimate repertoire size and how much clonotypes are shared between individuals, the study performed deep sequencing of blood TCR repertoires from roughly five healthy adults. Different laboratories and diverse techniques were used to prepare libraries and sequence TCR repertoires, to increase sequencing depth and limit assay-specific biases. Between about 0.8 and 9.5 billion PBMCs per donor were obtained by leukapheresis.

To note about this clone: Its cognate antigen has yet to be identified. No qualities accompany the bases; no much larger clone lies one base away.

Healthy HIV-negative adults with no recently reported acute infections or vaccinations were included as donors. Only Caucasian adults living in Nashville, Tennessee, USA were represented among the donors. Magnetic negative selection was used to enrich CD4+ T cells, after which naive cells were positively selected on CD45RA and the negative fraction became the memory subset. Blood was collected by leukapheresis, and PBMCs were isolated by Ficoll-Histopaque density gradient centrifugation and then cryopreserved in liquid nitrogen vapor phase. Analytical flow cytometry was used to check the purity and quantity of every magnetically sorted T cell population. Each sorted fraction had its genomic DNA isolated and then quantified by UV absorbance on a Nanodrop 2000c. Results and caveats for the whole study, not just this receptor: Across a few donors, roughly 5.4% of naive CD4, approximately 3.5% of naive CD8, under 2.5% of memory CD4, and 0.4% to 0.45% of memory CD8 clonotypes were shared. Sampling was limited to blood, and TCR repertoires in tissue likely differ from TCR repertoires in blood. Based on pairwise subsampling, the degree of clonotype sharing among donors was expected to be affected by sequencing depth. Incomplete sequencing was indicated by rarefaction of sorted-subset datasets, despite the large sequencing depth. Compared with non-shared clonotypes, the clonotypes found in all four sorted-subset donors had higher generation probabilities. Naive subsets generally had larger estimated clonotype richness than memory subsets. Because the study included a small number of donors, the genetic and exposure-history diversity represented was limited.

The germline V gene sets CDR1 to MDHEN and CDR2 to SYDVKM. Reading from cysteine to phenylalanine, the CDR3 counts 14 amino acids. Only CDR3 DNA remains: 42 bases, in frame from the first base. V lost 2 bases and J lost 5 bases; the stretch between them is 11 bases long. Using the deep immunoSEQ assay, TCR CDR3 regions were amplified from genomic DNA by multiplex PCR. For each cell subset, the extracted genomic DNA was distributed evenly across all wells of several immunoSEQ 96-well plates, and each plate served as one replicate. For sorted subsets, approximately 210 ng of genomic DNA, equivalent to roughly 33,000 T cell genomes, went into each replicate PCR. Purified libraries were measured with a Qubit 3.0 fluorometer, size-checked on a Bioanalyzer 2100, and measured again with the KAPA Library Quantification kit. A separate single-read 150-cycle Illumina NextSeq 550 flow cell was used to sequence each immunoSEQ 96-well plate. As for how the authors treated the data: Because the immunoSEQ output included only junctional sequences and no quality scores, the filtering could not be the same as the filtering used for full-length reads. To assign V/J genes and CDR3, sequences were annotated against IMGT germline references using PyIR, a Python wrapper for IgBLAST v1.9. Any read was removed if the V/J assignment was weak (E-value above 1e-6), the CDR3 was missing, or the read contained stop codons, out-of-frame junctions, or ambiguous translated residues. V3J clonotypes were defined as sequences sharing the same inferred V gene, J gene, and CDR3 amino acid sequence. To compute the percentage overlap between repertoires, the number of shared unique clonotypes was divided by the size of the smaller repertoire. Richness of each repertoire was evaluated using RTK rarefaction, the Chao1 estimator, and Recon v2.1 estimates of unobserved clonotypes. Generation probabilities for all TCRbeta clonotypes obtained by the gDNA method from several donors were computed using OLGA. In its TCRdb copy, this immuneACCESS table keeps in-frame sequences only and misses some clones. Where compared with another copy, unresolved V genes explain less than half of these, and the others have no known cause. The DNA gave D and trimming, while V, J and clone size come from that table. The sample data list approximately 2.5 million clones, and 90% to 95% of these were observed just once. Of the sample, 0.36% is held by the ten largest clones.

The chain couples TRBV28 to TRBJ2-3; the D call is tentative, TRBD1 or TRBD2, as each matches 5 bases. The clonotype originates from a man between 18 and 29 years old in good health. Some clones in this sample may be carry-over from other donors' samples. Sequencing input: naive CD4+ T cells from PBMCs. Taken with the paper, the label for cell subset or site translates to: CD45RA+ positively selected. This receptor has the CDR3 CASSLAGTLDTQYF. At the DNA level, the sequence is TGTGCCAGCAGTTTAGCCGGGACGCTAGATACGCAGTATTTT. The variable domain in full, with residues beyond the CDR3 obtained from the reference TRBV28 and TRBJ2-3 genes, is DVKVTQSSRYLVKRTGEKVFLECVQDMDHENMFWYRQDPGLGLRLIYFSYDVKMKEKGDIPEGYSVSREKKERFSLILESASTNQTSMYLCASSLAGTLDTQYFGPGTRLTVL.